This T cell receptor (beta chain) was recorded in a study of T-cell memory formation after mild COVID-19. Overall study results and limits: Clones which contracted sat mainly in CM and EM if CD4+, and in EMRA if CD8+.

There are a few counts of this clonotype. The antigen is undetermined. Germline V gene lookup returns CDR1 SEHNR and CDR2 FQNEAQ (reference sequence). The V end was cut by 3 bases, the J end by 7 bases, with 10 bases between. CDR3 length: 14 residues. Each CDR3 protein gets one entry after TCRdb re-called the 5' RACE reads with MiXCR. The table has some 320,000 distinct CDR3 sequences, roughly 15% seen once; the top ten hold approximately 20%. The clonotype comes from a man younger than 35 who had mild COVID-19 (a few samples of this study predate the infection). Cell type and time point are not known. This rearrangement joins TRBV7-9 to TRBJ1-6; the D is unclear. The sequenced sample was PBMCs or a T cell subset sorted from them (not recorded which). CDR3 in DNA: TGTGCCAGCAGCTTTTCGGATACAAATTCACCCCTCCACTTT. This codes for CASSFSDTNSPLHF.